The T cell receptor (beta chain) under discussion was sequenced for a study of T cell repertoires in cytomegalovirus infection. Turning to the study itself: CMV epitopes in the study were HLA-C-restricted (recently identified) and HLA-B-restricted (well studied). Public signatures in TCR beta pointed to CMV infection and matching HLA type.

TCRdb recomputed calls from the reads with MiXCR, one row per CDR3 protein. The sample lists 200,000 or so distinct CDR3 sequences; about 38% were seen once. Germline CDR1 is LNHDA and CDR2 is SQIVND (reference sequence). The V end was cut by 5 bases, the J end by 6 bases, with 17 bases between. The CDR3 covers 15 residues. Worth noting for this clonotype: What it binds is not known.

This chain connects TRBV19 to TRBJ2-1; D might be TRBD1 (6 bases). The clonotype comes from a human donor in good health (CMV status not recorded). Some clones in this sample may be carry-over from other donors' samples. The material sequenced was CD8+ T cells from cultured PBMCs, taken from culture after CMV antigen stimulation. Here the CDR3 DNA reads TGTGCCAGTAGTGACACTAGGGGGATCTTCAATGAGCAGTTCTTC. This encodes CASSDTRGIFNEQFF.